This TCR beta chain was profiled in a study of blood T cell repertoires in COVID-19. With 0 bases clipped from V and 10 bases from J, the junction kept 5 bases outside the gene matches. This CDR3 is 15 amino acids long. The germline gives CDR1 SGHVS, CDR2 FQNEAQ. Profiling relied on immunoSEQ multiplex PCR, and the TCRdb table lists in-frame clones only, not all of them. The sample has about 380,000 clones, approximately 90% seen once. The TCR was taken from a woman aged 18-35 years who had recovered from COVID-19. Sequences were obtained from PBMCs or T cells enriched from blood (not recorded which). The rearrangement uses TRBV7-8 and TRBJ1-6, with 8 nucleotides matching TRBD1. DNA for the CDR3: TGTGCCAGCAGCTTAGCGACAGGGGTGGGCTCACCCCTCCACTTT. Translating gives CASSLATGVGSPLHF.